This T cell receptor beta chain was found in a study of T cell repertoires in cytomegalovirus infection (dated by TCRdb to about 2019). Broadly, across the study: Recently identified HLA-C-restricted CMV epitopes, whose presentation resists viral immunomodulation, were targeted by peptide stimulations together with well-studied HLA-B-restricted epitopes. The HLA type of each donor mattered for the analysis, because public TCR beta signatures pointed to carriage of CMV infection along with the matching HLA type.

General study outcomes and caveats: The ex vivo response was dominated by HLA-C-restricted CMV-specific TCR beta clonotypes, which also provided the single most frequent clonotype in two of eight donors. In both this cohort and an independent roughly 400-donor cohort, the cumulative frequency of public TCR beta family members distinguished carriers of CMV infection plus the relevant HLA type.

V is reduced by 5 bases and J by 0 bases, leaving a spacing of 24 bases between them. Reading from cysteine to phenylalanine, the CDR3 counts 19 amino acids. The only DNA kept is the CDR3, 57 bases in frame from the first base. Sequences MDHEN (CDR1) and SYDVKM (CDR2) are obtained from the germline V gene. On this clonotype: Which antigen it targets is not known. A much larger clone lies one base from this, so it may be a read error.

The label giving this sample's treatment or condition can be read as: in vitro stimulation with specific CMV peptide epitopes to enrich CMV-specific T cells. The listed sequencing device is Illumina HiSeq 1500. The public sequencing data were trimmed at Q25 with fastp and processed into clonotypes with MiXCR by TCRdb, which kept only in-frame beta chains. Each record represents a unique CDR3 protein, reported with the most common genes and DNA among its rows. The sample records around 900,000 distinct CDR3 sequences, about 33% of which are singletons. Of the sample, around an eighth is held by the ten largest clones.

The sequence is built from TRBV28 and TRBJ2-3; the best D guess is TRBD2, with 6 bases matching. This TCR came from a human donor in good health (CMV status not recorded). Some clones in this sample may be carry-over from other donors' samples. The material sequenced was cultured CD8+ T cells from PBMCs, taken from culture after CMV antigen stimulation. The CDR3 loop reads CASSPISLGLPGSTDTQYF. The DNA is TGTGCCAGCAGTCCAATCTCATTAGGACTACCGGGGAGCACAGATACGCAGTATTTT.